The 11 T cell receptor beta chains below all came from one sample that was sequenced in a study of radiotherapy plus CTLA-4 blockade in lung cancer. Libraries were prepared by immunoSEQ multiplex PCR; TCRdb keeps only in-frame clonotypes and omits some of them. The data show more than 25,000 clones, with approximately 79% seen just once and approximately 8.3% held by the top ten. The sample in question was peripheral blood, obtained from a patient treated with radiotherapy plus ipilimumab. The origin of the receptors is a human donor with non-small cell lung cancer who had stable disease on radiotherapy plus ipilimumab.

The gene calls are TRBV25-1 and TRBJ2-1; TRBD2 matches at 9 bases. This CDR3 is built from 13 residues. J lost 7 bases, V lost 4 bases, and 2 bases had no gene match. Germline lookup yields CDR1 MGHDK and CDR2 SYGVNS. The CDR3 nucleotides are TGTGCCAGCAGTGGCGGGGGGGTGAATGAGCAGTTCTTC. This codes for CASSGGGVNEQFF. The full variable domain, with the rest looked up from reference TRBV25-1 and TRBJ2-1, is EADIYQTPRYLVIGTGKKITLECSQTMGHDKMYWYQQDPGMELHLIHYSYGVNSTEKGDLSSESTVSRIRTEHFPLTLESARPSHTSQYLCASSGGGVNEQFFGPGTRLTVL.

J is TRBJ2-7 and V is TRBV2; D tentatively reads TRBD1 or TRBD2 (5 bases each). Germline CDR1 is SNHLY and CDR2 is FYNNEI. Between the trimmed V and J ends, which lost 7 bases and 5 bases, there was a span of 18 bases. The CDR3 is 14 residues long. The CDR3 nucleotides are TGTGCCAGCACCTCGGCGGGCAGGGAGAACGAGCAGTACTTC. This translates into CASTSAGRENEQYF.

The chain uses TRBV4-3 and TRBJ1-1; perhaps TRBD1 as D (5 bases). The germline CDR1 and CDR2 sequences are LGHNA and YSLEER. The ends were cut back, 0 bases at V and 0 bases at J, with 20 bases in the middle. The CDR3 is 19 residues long. This chain's CDR3 is CASSQEPLGQEGLNTEAFF. The CDR3 nucleotides read TGCGCCAGCAGCCAAGAACCCCTAGGACAAGAGGGATTGAACACTGAAGCTTTCTTT.

This chain joins TRBV7-9 and TRBJ2-5, with D perhaps matching TRBD1 (6 bases). V gave up 4 bases and J gave up 4 bases, with 28 bases separating them. The germline V gene has CDR1 SEHNR and CDR2 FQNEAQ (reference sequence). The length of the CDR3 is 19 residues. Here the CDR3 reads CASSSGVSARGLSGETQYF. The CDR3 DNA follows: TGTGCCAGCAGCTCCGGAGTTTCGGCGAGGGGGTTGAGTGGAGAGACCCAGTACTTC.

This chain's CDR3 is CASSLGTGEGGDGYTF. The CDR3 region has the DNA TGTGCCAGCAGCTTAGGGACAGGGGAAGGTGGGGATGGCTACACCTTC. The J gene is TRBJ1-2, the V gene TRBV11-2; 9 bases match TRBD1. The CDR3 length is 16 residues. Trimming at V came to 1 base and at J to 6 bases, leaving 9 bases not matched to a gene. Germline V lookup: CDR1 SGHAT, CDR2 FQNNGV.

The chain links TRBV11-3 to TRBJ2-2; 10 nucleotides align to TRBD1. Germline lookup yields CDR1 SGHNT and CDR2 YENEEA. This CDR3 region has 15 residues. Trimming removed 5 bases from V and 6 bases from J; junction bases left unmatched: 6. CDR3 nucleotides: TGTGCCAGCAGCAAAGGGGACAGGGGCTCCGGGGAGCTGTTTTTT. Amino acid sequence: CASSKGDRGSGELFF.

This chain uses TRBV2 with TRBJ1-1; a possible D gene is TRBD1 (5 bases). The CDR3 has 14 amino acids. Germline CDR1 SNHLY, CDR2 FYNNEI. Trimming stripped 5 bases from V and 0 bases from J, with 10 bases between. CDR3 amino acids: CASSPQGLNTEAFF. Written as DNA, the CDR3 is TGTGCCAGCAGTCCCCAGGGACTGAACACTGAAGCTTTCTTT.

The rearrangement joins TRBV5-4 to TRBJ2-5; 9 bases map to TRBD1. The CDR3 runs to 14 residues. Germline values: CDR1 SGHNT, CDR2 YYREEE (reference sequence). Germline trimming cut 6 bases from V and 5 bases from J; bases unmatched to any gene: 8. In nucleotides, the CDR3 is TGTGCCAGCACTCCGGGACAGGGATGGGAGACCCAGTACTTC. It encodes CASTPGQGWETQYF. The whole variable domain, filled in from reference TRBV5-4 and TRBJ2-5, reads ETGVTQSPTHLIKTRGQQVTLRCSSQSGHNTVSWYQQALGQGPQFIFQYYREEENGRGNFPPRFSGLQFPNYSSELNVNALELDDSALYLCASTPGQGWETQYFGPGTRLLVL.

The chain employs TRBV19 and TRBJ2-1; no reliable D call. Trimming left V 6 bases short and J 6 bases short, with 6 bases between. The CDR3 has 11 amino acids. CDR1 and CDR2 (germline): LNHDA, SQIVND (reference sequence). This CDR3 is CASRQTNEQFF. In DNA, the CDR3 is TGTGCCAGTAGACAGACCAATGAGCAGTTCTTC.

The rearrangement joins TRBV9 to TRBJ2-3; TRBD1 matches 8 bases. The germline gives CDR1 SGDLS, CDR2 YYNGEE. Unmatched junction bases numbered 10, after V lost 4 bases and J lost 6 bases. The CDR3 has 15 residues. The CDR3 reads CASSTRTGTSDTQYF. In DNA form, the CDR3 reads TGTGCCAGCAGCACTAGGACAGGGACATCGGATACGCAGTATTTT.

The chain links TRBV14 to TRBJ1-6, with D possibly matching TRBD1 (5 bases). The germline CDR1 and CDR2 sequences are SGHDN and FVKESK. The length of the CDR3 is 16 residues. Trimming stripped 1 base from V and 4 bases from J, with 11 bases between. The CDR3 DNA sequence: TGTGCCAGCAGCCAAGGACTAGGGGCTTATAATTCACCCCTCCACTTT. It codes for CASSQGLGAYNSPLHF. The full variable domain, completed using reference TRBV14 and TRBJ1-6, is EAGVTQFPSHSVIEKGQTVTLRCDPISGHDNLYWYRRVMGKEIKFLLHFVKESKQDESGMPNNRFLAERTGGTYSTLKVQPAELEDSGVYFCASSQGLGAYNSPLHFGNGTRLTVT.